This T cell receptor (beta chain) derives from a study of radiotherapy plus CTLA-4 blockade in lung cancer. Study at large: Objective responses occurred in around 18% of patients; around 30% had disease control. Overall study findings and caveats: Tumor-origin TCR clones grew in blood after radiotherapy plus ipilimumab. Interferon-beta, together with early blood T cell clone dynamics, reportedly best predicted response.

On this clone itself: Its antigen is as yet unknown.

Focal radiation and CTLA-4 blockade (ipilimumab) were tested in chemo-refractory metastatic non-small-cell lung cancer patients. The table came from immunoSEQ multiplex PCR; TCRdb's copy has only in-frame clones and leaves some out. The table records 30,000 or so clones, roughly 70% of them present only once. The ends lost 5 bases at V and 1 base at J; junction bases unmatched: 8. The CDR3 covers 17 residues. CDR1 and CDR2 from the germline V gene are SGHVS and FQNEAQ. This TCR came from a human donor with non-small cell lung cancer who had stable disease on radiotherapy plus ipilimumab. The rearrangement uses TRBV7-8 and TRBJ2-2; 9 bases are shared with TRBD2. This material consisted of peripheral blood, taken from a patient treated with radiotherapy plus ipilimumab. CDR3 bases: TGTGCCAGCAGCCGCCGGACTAGCGTTCAGAACACCGGGGAGCTGTTTTTT. This gives the protein CASSRRTSVQNTGELFF.